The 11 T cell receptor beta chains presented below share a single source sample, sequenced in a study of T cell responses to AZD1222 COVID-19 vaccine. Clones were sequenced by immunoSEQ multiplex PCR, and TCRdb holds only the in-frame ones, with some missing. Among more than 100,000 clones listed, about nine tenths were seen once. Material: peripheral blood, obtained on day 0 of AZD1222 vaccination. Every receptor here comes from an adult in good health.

CDR3 amino acids: CASSPGTSYEQYF. The CDR3 DNA reads TGTGCCAGCAGCCCGGGGACATCGTACGAGCAGTACTTC. The J gene is TRBJ2-7, the V gene TRBV7-6; D possibly corresponds to TRBD1 (6 bases). Germline CDR1 reads SGHVS; CDR2 reads FNYEAQ. The CDR3 extends over 13 amino acids. The germline V and J ends were trimmed by 5 bases and 4 bases, with 12 bases remaining between them.

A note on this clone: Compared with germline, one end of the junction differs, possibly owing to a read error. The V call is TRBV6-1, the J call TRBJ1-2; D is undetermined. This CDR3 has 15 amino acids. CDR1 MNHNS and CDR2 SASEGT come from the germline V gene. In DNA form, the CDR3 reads TGTGCCAGCAGTAAAGCTTCGGGCAGTCTATATGGCTACACCTTC. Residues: CASSKASGSLYGYTF.

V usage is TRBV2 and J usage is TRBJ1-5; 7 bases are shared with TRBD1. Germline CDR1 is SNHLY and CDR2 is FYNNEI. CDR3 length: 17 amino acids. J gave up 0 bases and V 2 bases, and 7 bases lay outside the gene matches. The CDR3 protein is CASSEFGDSYSNQPQHF. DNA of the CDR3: TGTGCCAGCAGTGAATTTGGGGACAGCTATAGCAATCAGCCCCAGCATTTT.

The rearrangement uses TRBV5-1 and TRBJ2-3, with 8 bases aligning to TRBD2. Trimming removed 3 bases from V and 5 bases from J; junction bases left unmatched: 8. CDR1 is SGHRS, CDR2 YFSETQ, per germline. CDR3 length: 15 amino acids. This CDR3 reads CASSYRGGPQDTQYF. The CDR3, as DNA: TGCGCCAGCAGCTACCGGGGGGGCCCTCAAGATACGCAGTATTTT.

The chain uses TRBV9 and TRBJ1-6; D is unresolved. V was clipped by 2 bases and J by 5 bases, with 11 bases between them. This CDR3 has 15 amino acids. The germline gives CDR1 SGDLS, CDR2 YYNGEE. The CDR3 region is CASSVVPDHNSPLHF. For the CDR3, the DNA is TGTGCCAGCAGCGTGGTCCCCGACCATAATTCACCCCTCCACTTT.

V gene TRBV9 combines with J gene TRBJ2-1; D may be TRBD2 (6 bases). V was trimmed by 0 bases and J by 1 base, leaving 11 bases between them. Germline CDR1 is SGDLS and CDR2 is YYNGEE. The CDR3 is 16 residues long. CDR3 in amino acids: CASSVDRDWSYNEQFF. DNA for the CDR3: TGTGCCAGCAGCGTAGACCGGGACTGGTCCTACAATGAGCAGTTCTTC.

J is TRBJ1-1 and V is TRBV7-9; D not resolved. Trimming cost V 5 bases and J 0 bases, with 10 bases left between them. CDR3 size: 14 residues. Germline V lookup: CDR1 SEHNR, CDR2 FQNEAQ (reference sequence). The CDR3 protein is CASSLPGLNTEAFF. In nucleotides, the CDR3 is TGTGCCAGCAGCCTCCCGGGTTTGAACACTGAAGCTTTCTTT. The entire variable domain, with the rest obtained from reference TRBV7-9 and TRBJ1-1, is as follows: DTGVSQNPRHKITKRGQNVTFRCDPISEHNRLYWYRQTLGQGPEFLTYFQNEAQLEKSRLLSDRFSAERPKGSFSTLEIQRTEQGDSAMYLCASSLPGLNTEAFFGQGTRLTVV.

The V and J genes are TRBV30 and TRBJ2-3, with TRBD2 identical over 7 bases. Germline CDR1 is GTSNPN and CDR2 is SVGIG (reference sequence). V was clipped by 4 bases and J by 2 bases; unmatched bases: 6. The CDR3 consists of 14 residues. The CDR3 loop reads CAWTRGSYTDTQYF. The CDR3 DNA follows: TGTGCCTGGACGCGGGGGTCGTACACAGATACGCAGTATTTT.

The CDR3: CASSEGPPESTDTQYF. CDR3 DNA sequence: TGTGCCAGCAGTGAAGGTCCGCCGGAGAGCACAGATACGCAGTATTTT. This chain connects TRBV2 to TRBJ2-3; D gene ambiguous. Germline V lookup: CDR1 SNHLY, CDR2 FYNNEI. V shed 1 base and J shed 0 bases, with 11 bases lying between them. CDR3 length: 16 residues.

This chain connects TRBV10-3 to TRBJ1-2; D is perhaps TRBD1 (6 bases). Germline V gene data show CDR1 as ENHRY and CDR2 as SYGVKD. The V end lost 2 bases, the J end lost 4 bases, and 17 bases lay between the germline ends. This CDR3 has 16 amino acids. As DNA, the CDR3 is TGTGCCATCAGTGAGACGGGACAAGGTCAAGTCTATGGCTACACCTTC. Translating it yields CAISETGQGQVYGYTF.

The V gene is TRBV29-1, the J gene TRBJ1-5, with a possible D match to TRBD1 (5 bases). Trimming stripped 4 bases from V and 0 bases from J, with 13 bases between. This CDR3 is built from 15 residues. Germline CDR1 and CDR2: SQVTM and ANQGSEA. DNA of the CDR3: TGCAGCGTTGCCTCGGGGACCACTAGCAATCAGCCCCAGCATTTT. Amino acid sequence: CSVASGTTSNQPQHF.